These 3 T cell receptor beta chains came from one sample sequenced in a study of shared clonotypes between healthy human individuals. Sequenced by immunoSEQ multiplex PCR; TCRdb stores in-frame clones only, minus some. The sample carries millions of clones, more than 85% recorded once. The material sequenced was naive CD4+ T cells from PBMCs. The sample's subset: CD45RA+ positively selected. The receptors stem from a young man in good health. Some clones in this sample may be carry-over from other donors' samples.

The V and J genes are TRBV11-2 and TRBJ1-1, with TRBD1 matching over 9 bases. Germline values: CDR1 SGHAT, CDR2 FQNNGV. The ends lost 4 bases at V and 0 bases at J; junction bases unmatched: 12. This CDR3 contains 18 residues. The CDR3 DNA reads TGTGCCAGCAGCTCCTCCCGGGACAGGGATCCGATGAACACTGAAGCTTTCTTT. It encodes CASSSSRDRDPMNTEAFF.

The chain has TRBV7-3 and TRBJ2-3, with a weak D call TRBD1 (6 bases). The CDR3 covers 13 residues. The V gene's germline CDR1 is SGHTA and CDR2 FQGTGA. V was pared by 5 bases and J by 6 bases, with 12 bases between. CDR3 amino acids: CASSPERGDTQYF. The DNA of the CDR3 is TGTGCCAGCAGCCCCGAGAGGGGGGATACGCAGTATTTT. The full variable domain, rest sourced from reference TRBV7-3 and TRBJ2-3, is GAGVSQTPSNKVTEKGKYVELRCDPISGHTALYWYRQSLGQGPEFLIYFQGTGAADDSGLPNDRFFAVRPEGSVSTLKIQRTERGDSAVYLCASSPERGDTQYFGPGTRLTVL.

The chain is built from TRBV5-4 and TRBJ2-5; D is tentatively TRBD1 or TRBD2 (5 bases each). The CDR3 loop spans 14 amino acids. Germline V gene lookup returns CDR1 SGHNT and CDR2 YYREEE (reference sequence). Trimming removed 7 bases at V and 1 base at J, with 14 bases between. The CDR3 is CASARGVSQETQYF. In DNA, the CDR3 is TGTGCCAGCGCGAGGGGAGTGTCCCAAGAGACCCAGTACTTC.